Shown below are 2 T cell receptor beta chains from a single sample sequenced in a study of T cells after yellow fever vaccination. One entry per CDR3 protein results from TCRdb running MiXCR on the 5' RACE reads. The top ten hold approximately 16% of the sample, which has a few hundred thousand distinct CDR3 sequences, 7% to 9% seen once. Source: PBMCs, taken about 41 days after the first yellow fever vaccination. The origin of the receptors is a man aged 18-30 years who received the YFV17D yellow fever vaccine.

The chain has TRBV7-3 and TRBJ2-2; perhaps D is TRBD1 or TRBD2 (5 bases each). V shed 4 bases and J shed 0 bases, with 12 bases lying between them. Germline V gene data show CDR1 as SGHTA and CDR2 as FQGTGA. This CDR3 spans 16 amino acids. The CDR3 nucleotides are TGTGCCAGCAGCTGGCCGGGACGCACGAACACCGGGGAGCTGTTTTTT. This gives the protein CASSWPGRTNTGELFF.

This chain joins TRBV5-1 and TRBJ2-5; 15 bases map to TRBD2. J lost 5 bases, V lost 1 base, and 12 bases had no gene match. The germline gives CDR1 SGHRS, CDR2 YFSETQ. The CDR3 covers 19 residues. The CDR3: CASSLYPTGTSGGLETQYF. CDR3 in DNA: TGCGCCAGCAGCTTGTACCCTACCGGGACTAGCGGGGGGTTGGAGACCCAGTACTTC.